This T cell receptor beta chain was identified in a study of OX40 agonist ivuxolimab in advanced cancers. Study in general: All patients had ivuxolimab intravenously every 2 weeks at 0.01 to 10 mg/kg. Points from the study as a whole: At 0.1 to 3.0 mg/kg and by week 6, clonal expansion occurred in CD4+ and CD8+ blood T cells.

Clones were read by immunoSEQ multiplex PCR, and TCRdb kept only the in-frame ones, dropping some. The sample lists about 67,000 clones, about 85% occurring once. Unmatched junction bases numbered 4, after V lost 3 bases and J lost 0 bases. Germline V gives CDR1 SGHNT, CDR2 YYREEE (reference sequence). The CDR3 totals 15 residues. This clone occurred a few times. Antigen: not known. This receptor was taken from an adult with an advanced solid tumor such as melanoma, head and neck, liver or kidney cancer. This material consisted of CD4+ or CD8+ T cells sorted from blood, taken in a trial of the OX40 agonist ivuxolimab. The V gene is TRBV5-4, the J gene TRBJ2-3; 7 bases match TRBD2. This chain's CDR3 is CASSSGLTSTDTQYF. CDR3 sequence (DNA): TGTGCCAGCAGCTCGGGACTAACTAGCACAGATACGCAGTATTTT. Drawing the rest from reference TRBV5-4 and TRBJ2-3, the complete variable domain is ETGVTQSPTHLIKTRGQQVTLRCSSQSGHNTVSWYQQALGQGPQFIFQYYREEENGRGNFPPRFSGLQFPNYSSELNVNALELDDSALYLCASSSGLTSTDTQYFGPGTRLTVL.